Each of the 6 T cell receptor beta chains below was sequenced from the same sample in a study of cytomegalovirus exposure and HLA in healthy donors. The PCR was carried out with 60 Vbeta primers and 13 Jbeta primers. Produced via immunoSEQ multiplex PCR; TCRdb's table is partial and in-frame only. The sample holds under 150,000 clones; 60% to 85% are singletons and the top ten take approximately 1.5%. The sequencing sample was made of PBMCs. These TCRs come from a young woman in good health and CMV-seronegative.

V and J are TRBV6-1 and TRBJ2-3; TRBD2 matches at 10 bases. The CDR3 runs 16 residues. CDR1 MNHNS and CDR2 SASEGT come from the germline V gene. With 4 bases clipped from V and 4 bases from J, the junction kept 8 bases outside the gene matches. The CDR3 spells CASSGTSGDLPDTQYF. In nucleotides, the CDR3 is TGTGCCAGCAGTGGGACTAGCGGAGATCTCCCAGATACGCAGTATTTT.

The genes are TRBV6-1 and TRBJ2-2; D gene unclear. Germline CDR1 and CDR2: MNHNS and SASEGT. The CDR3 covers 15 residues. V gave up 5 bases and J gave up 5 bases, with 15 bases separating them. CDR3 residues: CASSPRPTGTGELFF. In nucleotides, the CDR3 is TGTGCCAGCAGTCCCAGACCCACGGGTACCGGGGAGCTGTTTTTT.

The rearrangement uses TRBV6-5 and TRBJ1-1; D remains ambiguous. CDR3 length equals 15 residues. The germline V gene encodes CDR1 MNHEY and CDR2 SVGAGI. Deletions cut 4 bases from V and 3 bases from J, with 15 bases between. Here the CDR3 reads CASSSLAPRDTEAFF. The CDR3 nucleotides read TGTGCCAGCAGTTCTTTAGCACCGAGGGACACTGAAGCTTTCTTT.

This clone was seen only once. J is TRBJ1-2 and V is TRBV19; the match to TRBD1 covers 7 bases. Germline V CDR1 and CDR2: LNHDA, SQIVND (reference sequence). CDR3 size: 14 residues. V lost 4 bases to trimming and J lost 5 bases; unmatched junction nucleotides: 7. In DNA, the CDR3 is TGTGCCAGTAGTACTCGGGACAGATGGTATGGCTACACCTTC. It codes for CASSTRDRWYGYTF.

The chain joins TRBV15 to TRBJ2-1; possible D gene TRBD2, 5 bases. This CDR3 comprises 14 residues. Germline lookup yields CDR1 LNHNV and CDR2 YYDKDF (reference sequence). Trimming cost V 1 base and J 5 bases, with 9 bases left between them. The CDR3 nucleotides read TGTGCCACCAGCAGAGGGACGGGGAACAATGAGCAGTTCTTC. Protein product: CATSRGTGNNEQFF.

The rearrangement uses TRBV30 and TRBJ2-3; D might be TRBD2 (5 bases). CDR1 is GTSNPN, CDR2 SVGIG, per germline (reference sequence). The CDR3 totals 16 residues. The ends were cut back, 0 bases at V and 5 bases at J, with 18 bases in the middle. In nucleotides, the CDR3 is TGTGCCTGGAGTGTAAGTCCCAGCGGAGGAGGAGATACGCAGTATTTT. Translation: CAWSVSPSGGGDTQYF.